The clone carrying this T cell receptor beta chain was observed a single time. The data belong to a study of shared T cell receptors in the human thymus. Measured with immunoSEQ multiplex PCR; TCRdb has only the in-frame clones, and not every one. The sample has hundreds of thousands of clones, approximately 90% seen once. The CDR3 spans 16 residues. V trimming: 0 bases; J trimming: 4 bases; junction bases outside the gene matches: 8. Germline loops: CDR1 SGDLS, CDR2 YYNGEE. These same data were also listed under a study on human thymus T cells. That investigation notes: Donation was from healthy Finnish infants who were having corrective surgery that addressed congenital heart defects. Overlap was high between thymic repertoires from unrelated individuals, as reported in related research.

The rearrangement joins TRBV9 to TRBJ2-3, with TRBD2 matching over 7 bases. Sequencing was performed on thymocytes. The sequence was obtained from a boy in the first two years of life with a congenital heart defect. The CDR3 here is CASSVAISGKADTQYF. CDR3 DNA: TGTGCCAGCAGCGTAGCAATAAGCGGGAAGGCAGATACGCAGTATTTT.